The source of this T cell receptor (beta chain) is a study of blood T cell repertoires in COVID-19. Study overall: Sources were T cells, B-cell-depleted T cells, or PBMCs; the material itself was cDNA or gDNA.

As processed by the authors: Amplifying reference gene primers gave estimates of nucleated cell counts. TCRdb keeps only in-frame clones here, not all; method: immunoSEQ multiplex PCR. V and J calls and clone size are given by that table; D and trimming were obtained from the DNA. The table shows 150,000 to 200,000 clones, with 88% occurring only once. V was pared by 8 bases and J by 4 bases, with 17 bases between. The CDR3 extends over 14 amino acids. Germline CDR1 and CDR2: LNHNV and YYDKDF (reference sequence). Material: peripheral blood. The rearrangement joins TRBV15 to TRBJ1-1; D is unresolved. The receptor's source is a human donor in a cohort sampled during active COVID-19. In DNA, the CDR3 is TGTGCCACCTCCCAATTCGGGGTTGCCACTGAAGCTTTCTTT. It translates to CATSQFGVATEAFF.